One T cell receptor (beta chain) is described in this entry. As yet, its antigen is unknown. Sample-barcoded 5' priming and a J-beta primer mix drove a second PCR of about 6 to 11 cycles. Samples each returned at least 3 million CDR3-containing paired-end reads. Each CDR3 protein gets one entry after TCRdb re-called the 5' RACE reads with MiXCR. The data contain 800,000 or so distinct CDR3 sequences, around 25% of them seen just once; the ten biggest clones take up more than 3%. This record belongs to a study of blood T cells in healthy people across ages. For the study at large: Template switching captured about one barcoded beta molecule per two T cells. Study results and limitations: Observed TCR beta diversity showed a strong correlation with the percentage of naive T cells as measured by flow cytometry.

These data also formed part of another study, on T cells of mothers and their children.

Sequencing used blood. The source of this sequence is a boy younger than 18 in good health.

CDR3 sequence reads: CASSLAQLAGSTDTQYF. The CDR3 DNA is TGTGCCAGCAGTTTAGCACAACTAGCGGGAAGCACAGATACGCAGTATTTT. This rearrangement joins TRBV28 to TRBJ2-3; 10 bases line up with TRBD2. V lost 2 bases and J lost 0; bases outside the gene matches: 5. CDR1 MDHEN and CDR2 SYDVKM come from the germline V gene. The CDR3 is 17 amino acids.